This TCR beta chain emerged from a study of blood T cell repertoires in COVID-19. On the study more broadly: Specimens from acute and convalescent COVID-19 originated in the United States, Italy and Spain. Nucleic acid was either cDNA or gDNA, and it came from T cells, B-cell-depleted T cells, or PBMCs.

A single count supports this clone. Germline V gene lookup returns CDR1 SGDLS and CDR2 YYNGEE. The CDR3 loop spans 14 amino acids. Trimming removed 6 bases from V and 4 bases from J; junction bases left unmatched: 7. As originally analysed: For nucleated cells, counts were estimated from reference gene primer amplification. The method was immunoSEQ multiplex PCR; TCRdb's version includes in-frame clones alone and lacks a portion of them. V, J and clone size reflect that table, while D and trimming were determined from the DNA. The sample consists of fewer than 60,000 clones, 80% to 95% of them appearing once.

This chain links TRBV9 with TRBJ1-2, with TRBD1 identical over 9 bases. The sequence was obtained from a man aged 60-69 years with COVID-19, enrolled during active disease. Sequenced material: peripheral blood. Here the CDR3 reads CASTGDRGSYGYTF. The DNA of the CDR3 is TGTGCCAGCACAGGAGACAGGGGGTCCTATGGCTACACCTTC.